The present TCR beta chain was sequenced within a study of cytomegalovirus exposure and HLA in healthy donors. General study findings and limits: In a later analysis, TCR beta V- and J-gene trimming was associated with a missense DCLRE1C variant.

PCR was performed using 60 Vbeta and 13 Jbeta primers. TCRdb's table, derived via immunoSEQ multiplex PCR, lists solely in-frame clones and lacks some. Its listing shows around 130,000 clones. V lost 7 bases, J lost 10 bases, and 14 bases lay in between. Looked up from germline, CDR1 is SNHLY and CDR2 is FYNNEI. The CDR3 runs to 12 residues. A note on this clone: As yet, its antigen is unknown.

The rearrangement joins TRBV2 to TRBJ2-1; perhaps TRBD2 as D (6 bases). The clonotype was recovered from an older woman in good health and CMV-seronegative. Sequencing input: PBMCs. CDR3 in amino acids: CASKVESGEQFF. DNA of the CDR3: TGTGCCAGCAAGGTAGAGAGCGGGGAGCAGTTCTTC.